This section outlines one T cell receptor (beta chain) sequence together with its context. Its matching antigen is unknown. Data came from immunoSEQ multiplex PCR; TCRdb stores just in-frame clones and leaves some out. The data contain about 32,000 clones, 70% to 90% of them singletons. The sample belongs to a study of STAT5B mutations in CD4+ large granular lymphocyte leukemia. The V end was cut by 4 bases, the J end by 4 bases, with 16 bases between. CDR1 and CDR2 from the germline V gene are LGHNA and YSLEER. This CDR3 region has 15 residues. Study-wide results and limits: About 25% of private leukemic clonotypes occurred rarely in other patients' non-leukemic repertoires. Compared with healthy controls (2/35), patient top clones favored TRBV06 (8/27).

Sequencing was performed on CD4+ T cells from blood buffy coats. The chain recombines TRBV4-3 with TRBJ1-1; tentatively, D is TRBD1 (5 bases). This sequence was found in a human donor in good health. The chain's CDR3 is CASSRRSTGSTEAFF. CDR3 in DNA: TGCGCCAGCAGCCGAAGAAGTACAGGTAGCACTGAAGCTTTCTTT.